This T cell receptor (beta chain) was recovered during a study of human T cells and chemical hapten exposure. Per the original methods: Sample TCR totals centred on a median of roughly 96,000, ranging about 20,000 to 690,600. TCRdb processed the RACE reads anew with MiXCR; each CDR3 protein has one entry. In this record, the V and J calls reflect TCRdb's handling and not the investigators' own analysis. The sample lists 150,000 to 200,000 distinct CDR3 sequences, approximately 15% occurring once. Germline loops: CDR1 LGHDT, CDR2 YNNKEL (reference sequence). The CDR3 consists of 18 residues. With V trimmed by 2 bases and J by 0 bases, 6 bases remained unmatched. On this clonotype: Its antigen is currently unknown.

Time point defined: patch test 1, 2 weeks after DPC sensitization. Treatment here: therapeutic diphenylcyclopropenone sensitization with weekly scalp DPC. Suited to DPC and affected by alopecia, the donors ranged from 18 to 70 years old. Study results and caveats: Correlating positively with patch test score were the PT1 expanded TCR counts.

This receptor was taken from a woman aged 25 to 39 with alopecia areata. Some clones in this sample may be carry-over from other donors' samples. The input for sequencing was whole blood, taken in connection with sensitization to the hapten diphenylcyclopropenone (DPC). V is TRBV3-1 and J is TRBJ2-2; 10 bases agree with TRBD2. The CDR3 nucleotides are TGTGCCAGCAGCCAATCTTCTGGACTAGCGGCGAACACCGGGGAGCTGTTTTTT. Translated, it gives CASSQSSGLAANTGELFF.